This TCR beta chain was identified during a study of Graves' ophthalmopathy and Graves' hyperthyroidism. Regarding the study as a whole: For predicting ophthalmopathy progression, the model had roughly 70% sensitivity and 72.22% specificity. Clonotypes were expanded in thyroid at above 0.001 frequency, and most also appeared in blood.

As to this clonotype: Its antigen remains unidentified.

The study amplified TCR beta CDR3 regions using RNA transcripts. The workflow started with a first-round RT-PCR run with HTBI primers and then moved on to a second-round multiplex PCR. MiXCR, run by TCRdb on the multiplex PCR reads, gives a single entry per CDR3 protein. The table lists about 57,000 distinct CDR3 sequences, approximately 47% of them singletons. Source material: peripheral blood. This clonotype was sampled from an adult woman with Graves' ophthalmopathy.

In DNA, the CDR3 is TGTGCCAGCAAGGGACAGGGGGCTGGGGAGCAGTACTTC. Protein product: CASKGQGAGEQYF. The chain recombines TRBV13 with TRBJ2-7; 12 bases fit TRBD1. With V trimmed by 7 bases and J by 7 bases, 5 bases remained unmatched. This CDR3 comprises 13 residues. The V gene's germline CDR1 is PRHDT and CDR2 FYEKMQ (reference sequence). Full variable domain (remainder filled in from reference TRBV13 and TRBJ2-7): AAGVIQSPRHLIKEKRETATLKCYPIPRHDTVYWYQQGPGQDPQFLISFYEKMQSDKGSIPDRFSAQQFSDYHSELNMSSLELGDSALYFCASKGQGAGEQYFGPGTRLTVT.